This TCR beta chain was profiled in a study of T-cell memory formation after mild COVID-19. Whole-study context: Clusters were largely donor specific. General study points: Nothing showed for sure that second-wave clones peaking on day 37 were SARS-CoV-2 specific.

TCRdb called the 5' RACE reads again in MiXCR, with one record for every CDR3 protein. The sample shows around 200,000 distinct CDR3 sequences, around 30% of them seen only once. In its sample, this clonotype was seen a few times. Its antigen is unknown. This receptor was identified in an adult woman who had mild COVID-19 (a few samples of this study predate the infection). Cell type and time point are not known. The source material was PBMCs or a T cell subset sorted from them (not recorded which).

The CDR3 sequence: CASSLDMYEQFF. CDR3 nucleotide sequence: TGCGCCAGCAGCTTGGATATGTATGAGCAGTTCTTC. This chain uses TRBV5-1 with TRBJ2-1; D uncertain. The V end lost 0 bases, the J end lost 8 bases, and 6 bases lay between the germline ends. The CDR3 covers 12 residues. CDR1 and CDR2 from the germline V gene are SGHRS and YFSETQ.